Shown below are 30 T cell receptor beta chains from a single sample sequenced in a study of early T cells in non-severe SARS-CoV-2 infection (dated by TCRdb to the early 2020s). Receptors were amplified or captured by 5' RACE. Sequencing was carried out with a NextSeq 500. Using fastp at Q25 and MiXCR, TCRdb reprocessed the public reads and kept productive beta chains. Each entry merges the rows of one CDR3 protein and shows their most common DNA and genes. Counted in this sample were tens of thousands of distinct CDR3 sequences; roughly a tenth of them appeared once. The top ten constitute under 7.5% of the sample. Sequencing was performed on whole blood. Receptors were obtained from an adult who was a healthcare worker with PCR-confirmed SARS-CoV-2 infection or an uninfected control (not recorded which).

J is TRBJ2-3 and V is TRBV18; D gene unclear. V was shortened by 3 bases and J by 3 bases, with 10 bases between the two germline ends. The CDR3 is made up of 14 amino acids. CDR1 is KGHSH, CDR2 LQKENI, per germline. The CDR3 sequence: CASSPTLGTDTQYF. The DNA for the CDR3 is TGTGCCAGCTCACCCACCCTCGGAACAGATACGCAGTATTTT. Full variable domain (missing parts from reference TRBV18 and TRBJ2-3): NAGVMQNPRHLVRRRGQEARLRCSPMKGHSHVYWYRQLPEEGLKFMVYLQKENIIDESGMPKERFSAEFPKEGPSILRIQQVVRGDSAAYFCASSPTLGTDTQYFGPGTRLTVL.

Many counts were recorded for this clonotype. Mismatch with germline at one junction end may stem from a read error. The genes are TRBV7-7 and TRBJ2-5; possible D gene TRBD1, 6 bases. In germline, CDR1 is SSHAT, CDR2 FNYEAQ (reference sequence). The CDR3 runs to 15 residues. The CDR3 nucleotides read TGTGCTAGCAGCTCGGCGAGGGGGAGCCAAGAGACCCAGTACTTC. Amino acids: CASSSARGSQETQYF.

This clonotype was picked up many times. V gene TRBV20-1 combines with J gene TRBJ1-3; no clear D. This CDR3 comprises 12 residues. Germline CDR1 DFQATT, CDR2 SNEGSKA (reference sequence). The DNA of the CDR3 is TGCAGCGCAAGTAATTCTGGAAACACCATATATTTT. This gives the protein CSASNSGNTIYF.

The chain joins TRBV3-1 to TRBJ1-1, with D possibly matching TRBD1 (5 bases). This CDR3 region has 14 residues. Between the trimmed V and J ends, which lost 0 bases and 5 bases, there was a span of 10 bases. Germline V lookup: CDR1 LGHDT, CDR2 YNNKEL (reference sequence). The CDR3 reads CASSQDLGGTEAFF. The CDR3 DNA reads as TGTGCCAGCAGCCAAGATCTTGGGGGGACTGAAGCTTTCTTT.

The rearrangement links TRBV7-2 to TRBJ2-3, with TRBD1 matching 8 bases. V was pared by 4 bases and J by 5 bases, with 5 bases of the junction left unmatched. Germline assignment: CDR1 SGHTA and CDR2 FQGNSA. The CDR3 has 14 residues. The chain's CDR3 is CASSSDREVDTQYF. The CDR3 coding sequence is TGTGCCAGCAGCTCGGACAGGGAGGTAGATACGCAGTATTTT.

This clonotype was found many times. The gene calls are TRBV12-3 or TRBV12-4 and TRBJ1-2; D is possibly TRBD1 (6 bases). The CDR3 contains 15 residues. The ends were cut back, 0 bases at V and 4 bases at J, with 12 bases in the middle. The DNA of the CDR3 is TGTGCCAGCAGTTTAGCCAGGGGATCGATCTATGGCTACACCTTC. Translated, it gives CASSLARGSIYGYTF.

The chain is built from TRBV2 and TRBJ1-6, with 7 nucleotides matching TRBD1. Germline V CDR1 and CDR2: SNHLY, FYNNEI. Trimming took 3 bases from V and 7 from J; bases not matched to a gene: 3. CDR3 size: 14 residues. CDR3 loop: CASSEQGENSPLHF. Written as DNA, the CDR3 is TGTGCCAGCAGTGAGCAGGGGGAGAATTCACCCCTCCACTTT.

As concerns this clonotype: A much larger clone lies one base from this, so it may be a read error. The rearrangement joins TRBV7-6 to TRBJ2-3; 7 bases are shared with TRBD2. Unmatched junction bases numbered 5, after V lost 5 bases and J lost 0 bases. The CDR3 is 15 amino acids. Per germline, CDR1 SGHVS and CDR2 FNYEAQ. The CDR3: CASSERDSSTDTQYF. The CDR3 region has the DNA TGTGCCAGCAGCGAGCGGGATTCTAGCACAGATACGCAGTATTTT.

This clonotype was seen only a few times. V is TRBV7-9 and J is TRBJ1-2; 9 bases are a match to TRBD1. Per the germline V gene, CDR1 is SEHNR and CDR2 is FQNEAQ (reference sequence). The V and J ends lost 5 bases and 4 bases, in that order; junction bases with no gene match: 8. This CDR3 has 15 amino acids. CDR3 sequence (DNA): TGTGCCAGCAGCCGCACAGGGGGCCTTGGCTATGGCTACACCTTC. Translation gives CASSRTGGLGYGYTF.

This clonotype occurred many times. This chain connects TRBV11-2 to TRBJ2-5; D may be TRBD2 (5 bases). CDR3 length: 14 amino acids. Trimming took 5 bases from V and 3 from J, leaving 13 bases between them. The germline V gene encodes CDR1 SGHAT and CDR2 FQNNGV. The CDR3 protein is CASSPWTGKETQYF. As DNA, the CDR3 is TGTGCCAGCAGCCCCTGGACGGGGAAAGAGACCCAGTACTTC.

This clonotype was seen ten or more times. The chain couples TRBV4-3 to TRBJ2-1; 7 nucleotides line up with TRBD2. Trimming at V came to 3 bases and at J to 1 base, leaving 9 bases not matched to a gene. The CDR3 is 17 residues long. Germline CDR1 reads LGHNA; CDR2 reads YSLEER. The CDR3 here is CASSQYFAGASYNEQFF. The CDR3 nucleotides read TGCGCCAGCAGCCAGTATTTCGCGGGAGCGTCCTACAATGAGCAGTTCTTC.

This clonotype was detected ten times or more. This chain links TRBV6-6 with TRBJ2-4; 7 bases align to TRBD1. Germline V gene lookup returns CDR1 MNHNY and CDR2 SVGAGI (reference sequence). This CDR3 region has 15 residues. After removal of 9 bases from V and 3 bases from J, the junction contained 11 bases not matched to a gene. In DNA form, the CDR3 reads TGTGCCAGTAAATCTCGGACAGGCGGCAAAAACATTCAGTACTTC. Protein sequence: CASKSRTGGKNIQYF.

This clonotype occurred a few times. V is TRBV12-3 or TRBV12-4 and J is TRBJ2-3; 8 positions agree with TRBD2. The CDR3 totals 18 residues. With 5 bases clipped from V and 0 bases from J, the junction kept 13 bases outside the gene matches. The CDR3 is CASSPREGGKLSTDTQYF. CDR3 bases: TGTGCCAGCAGTCCCCGGGAGGGAGGGAAACTTAGCACAGATACGCAGTATTTT.

This clonotype has ten or more counts. The CDR3 DNA sequence: TGTGCCAGCAAAAGGACAGAGGCGCGAGAGACCCAGTACTTC. Protein product: CASKRTEARETQYF. V and J are TRBV2 and TRBJ2-5; TRBD1 might be the D (6 bases). V lost 7 bases and J lost 4, with 16 bases in between. The CDR3 extends over 14 amino acids. Germline assignment: CDR1 SNHLY and CDR2 FYNNEI.

This clonotype has ten or more counts. The chain employs TRBV6-5 and TRBJ2-1; the match to TRBD2 covers 7 bases. The CDR3 spans 13 residues. Germline V CDR1 and CDR2: MNHEY, SVGAGI. With 6 bases clipped from V and 6 bases from J, the junction kept 5 bases outside the gene matches. The CDR3 region has the DNA TGTGCCAGCAGCCGGACTAGGACCAATGAGCAGTTCTTC. Translated: CASSRTRTNEQFF.

This clonotype was seen a few times. The chain employs TRBV20-1 and TRBJ1-2, with a possible D match to TRBD1 (5 bases). CDR1 is DFQATT, CDR2 SNEGSKA, per germline (reference sequence). V was clipped by 2 bases and J by 6 bases, with 13 bases between them. The CDR3 covers 13 residues. The DNA for the CDR3 is TGCAGTGCTAGACCATATCAGGGAAATGGCTACACCTTC. Its protein is CSARPYQGNGYTF.

The chain is built from TRBV5-6 and TRBJ2-2; the D is unclear. This CDR3 contains 13 residues. CDR1 and CDR2 from the germline V gene are SGHDT and YYEEEE. The ends were cut back, 4 bases at V and 6 bases at J, with 10 bases in the middle. The CDR3 DNA sequence: TGTGCCAGCAGCCCGACATGGGCCGGGGAGCTGTTTTTT. Translated, it gives CASSPTWAGELFF. Looking up the rest from reference TRBV5-6 and TRBJ2-2 gives the full variable domain: DAGVTQSPTHLIKTRGQQVTLRCSPKSGHDTVSWYQQALGQGPQFIFQYYEEEERQRGNFPDRFSGHQFPNYSSELNVNALLLGDSALYLCASSPTWAGELFFGEGSRLTVL.

This rearrangement joins TRBV7-8 to TRBJ1-1; D is ambiguous. The CDR3 sequence is 12 residues long. The V gene lost 7 bases and the J gene lost 1 base, with 7 bases spanning the gap. The germline V gene has CDR1 SGHVS and CDR2 FQNEAQ. The CDR3 loop is CASISGNTEAFF. The CDR3 DNA is TGTGCCAGCATTTCGGGGAACACTGAAGCTTTCTTT. The whole variable domain, remainder taken from reference TRBV7-8 and TRBJ1-1, is GAGVSQSPRYKVAKRGQDVALRCDPISGHVSLFWYQQALGQGPEFLTYFQNEAQLDKSGLPSDRFFAERPEGSVSTLKIQRTQQEDSAVYLCASISGNTEAFFGQGTRLTVV.

This clonotype was observed many times. This chain links TRBV12-3 or TRBV12-4 with TRBJ1-5; 9 bases are a match to TRBD1. V trimming: 6 bases; J trimming: 7 bases; junction bases outside the gene matches: 10. This CDR3 spans 15 amino acids. Here the CDR3 DNA reads TGTGCCAGCAGCCCGGGACAGGGCTTATGGCAGCCCCAGCATTTT. This translates into CASSPGQGLWQPQHF.

This clonotype was picked up a small number of times. J is TRBJ1-1 and V is TRBV6-4; TRBD1 might be the D (5 bases). Germline values: CDR1 MRHNA, CDR2 SNTAGT. This CDR3 has 13 residues. Trimming took 6 bases from V and 4 from J, leaving 12 bases between them. The CDR3 is CASSTAQGTEAFF. Written as DNA, the CDR3 is TGTGCCAGCAGCACCGCCCAGGGCACTGAAGCTTTCTTT.

The chain carries TRBV12-3 or TRBV12-4 and TRBJ2-1; D gene ambiguous. V was shortened by 3 bases and J by 6 bases, with 15 bases between the two germline ends. The length of the CDR3 is 15 residues. The CDR3 loop is CASSFPPVGGNEQFF. CDR3 sequence (DNA): TGTGCCAGCAGTTTCCCCCCAGTAGGTGGCAATGAGCAGTTCTTC.

This clonotype was recorded at least ten times. V and J are TRBV20-1 and TRBJ1-3; D gene unclear. The CDR3 is 12 amino acids. Deletions cut 3 bases from V and 6 bases from J, with 9 bases between. The germline V gene encodes CDR1 DFQATT and CDR2 SNEGSKA (reference sequence). CDR3 DNA sequence: TGCAGTGCTAGCACTCCAGAAAACACCATATATTTT. Its protein is CSASTPENTIYF.

The V and J genes are TRBV7-6 and TRBJ1-4; no reliable D call. Between the trimmed V and J ends, which lost 6 bases and 5 bases, there was a span of 4 bases. Looked up from germline, CDR1 is SGHVS and CDR2 is FNYEAQ. The CDR3 is 11 residues long. This chain's CDR3 is CASRGNEKLFF. The DNA for the CDR3 is TGTGCCAGCAGGGGCAATGAAAAACTGTTTTTT. Based on the CDR3 plus reference TRBV7-6 and TRBJ1-4, the full variable domain is GAGVSQSPRYKVTKRGQDVALRCDPISGHVSLYWYRQALGQGPEFLTYFNYEAQQDKSGLPNDRFSAERPEGSISTLTIQRTEQRDSAMYRCASRGNEKLFFGSGTQLSVL.

This clonotype was seen many times. The chain links TRBV7-3 to TRBJ1-2, with a possible D match to TRBD1 (6 bases). V lost 2 bases and J lost 5, with 18 bases in between. The CDR3 has 16 amino acids. The germline V gene has CDR1 SGHTA and CDR2 FQGTGA. The CDR3 nucleotides read TGTGCCAGCAGCTTACGGTCTATGGACAGCTCTTATGGCTACACCTTC. Its translation is CASSLRSMDSSYGYTF.

The chain carries TRBV5-1 and TRBJ2-7, with D possibly matching TRBD2 (5 bases). The CDR3 spans 14 residues. V lost 0 bases to trimming and J lost 5 bases, with 12 bases between them. The germline CDR1 and CDR2 sequences are SGHRS and YFSETQ. The CDR3 sequence: CASSLVPGSHEQYF. The CDR3 DNA follows: TGCGCCAGCAGCTTGGTGCCGGGGTCCCACGAGCAGTACTTC.

This clonotype was counted many times. This sequence joins TRBV7-2 and TRBJ2-3; tentative D call: TRBD1 (6 bases). V was shortened by 4 bases and J by 2 bases, with 10 bases between the two germline ends. This CDR3 is 14 amino acids long. Germline CDR1 reads SGHTA; CDR2 reads FQGNSA. Written as DNA, the CDR3 is TGTGCCAGCAGCTACAGGGCCCCCACAGATACGCAGTATTTT. Its protein is CASSYRAPTDTQYF.

This clonotype was picked up many times. The chain combines TRBV12-3 or TRBV12-4 with TRBJ1-1, with a tentative D call TRBD1 (5 bases). V was shortened by 8 bases and J by 2 bases, with 15 bases between the two germline ends. This CDR3 spans 14 amino acids. This CDR3 is CASSPGGSNTEAFF. The CDR3 DNA sequence: TGTGCCAGCTCCCCGGGGGGGTCTAACACTGAAGCTTTCTTT.

The rearrangement joins TRBV20-1 to TRBJ1-4; no definite D call. V lost 3 bases and J 9 bases, leaving 8 bases between the germline ends. Germline values: CDR1 DFQATT, CDR2 SNEGSKA (reference sequence). CDR3 length: 11 amino acids. The CDR3 DNA follows: TGCAGTGCTAGGGAGTGGAAAAAACTGTTTTTT. Translated, it gives CSAREWKKLFF.

This clonotype was picked up many times. The rearrangement joins TRBV6-6 to TRBJ1-5; D is perhaps TRBD1 (5 bases). This CDR3 region has 14 residues. In germline, CDR1 is MNHNY, CDR2 SVGAGI (reference sequence). The ends were cut back, 9 bases at V and 7 bases at J, with 19 bases in the middle. CDR3 loop: CASGADRPDQPQHF. The CDR3, as DNA: TGTGCCAGTGGGGCCGACAGACCGGACCAGCCCCAGCATTTT.

This clonotype has at least ten counts. The rearrangement joins TRBV4-1 to TRBJ2-1; TRBD2 might be the D (6 bases). CDR1 is MGHRA and CDR2 is YSYEKL in the germline V gene. This CDR3 has 15 amino acids. V dropped 0 bases and J dropped 7 bases, with 13 bases sitting between them. The DNA of the CDR3 is TGCGCCAGCAGCCAAGATCCCGGGAGCGGTAATGAGCAGTTCTTC. Protein sequence: CASSQDPGSGNEQFF.